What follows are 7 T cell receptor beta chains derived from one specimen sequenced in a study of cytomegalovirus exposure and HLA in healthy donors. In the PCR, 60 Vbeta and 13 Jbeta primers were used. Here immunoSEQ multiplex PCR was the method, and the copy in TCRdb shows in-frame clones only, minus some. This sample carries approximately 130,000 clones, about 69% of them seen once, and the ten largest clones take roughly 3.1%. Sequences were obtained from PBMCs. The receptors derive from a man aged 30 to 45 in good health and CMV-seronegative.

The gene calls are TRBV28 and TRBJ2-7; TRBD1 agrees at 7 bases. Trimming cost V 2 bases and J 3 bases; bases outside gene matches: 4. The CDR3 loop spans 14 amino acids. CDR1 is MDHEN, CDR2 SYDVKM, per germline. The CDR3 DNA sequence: TGTGCCAGCAGTTTAAGGGGGCTACGCTACGAGCAGTACTTC. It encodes CASSLRGLRYEQYF.

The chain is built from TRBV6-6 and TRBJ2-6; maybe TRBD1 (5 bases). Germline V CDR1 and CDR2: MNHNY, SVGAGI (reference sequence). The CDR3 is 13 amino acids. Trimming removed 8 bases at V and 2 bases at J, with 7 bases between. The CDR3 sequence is CASAGTGANVLTF. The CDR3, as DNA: TGTGCCAGCGCAGGGACTGGGGCCAACGTCCTGACTTTC.

This CDR3 reads CASSHPSGGNTEAFF. CDR3 bases: TGTGCCAGCAGCCACCCCTCGGGTGGGAACACTGAAGCTTTCTTT. The rearrangement joins TRBV11-2 to TRBJ1-1; D is uncertain. The germline V gene encodes CDR1 SGHAT and CDR2 FQNNGV. This CDR3 is built from 15 residues. V lost 5 bases to trimming and J lost 1 base, with 14 bases between them.

The CDR3 DNA is TGTGCCAGCAGTTACCGTGCAACTAATGAAAAACTGTTTTTT. Protein product: CASSYRATNEKLFF. The rearrangement joins TRBV6-5 to TRBJ1-4; unclear D gene. The CDR3 consists of 14 residues. Germline V gives CDR1 MNHEY, CDR2 SVGAGI. Trimming removed 2 bases at V and 0 bases at J, with 4 bases between.

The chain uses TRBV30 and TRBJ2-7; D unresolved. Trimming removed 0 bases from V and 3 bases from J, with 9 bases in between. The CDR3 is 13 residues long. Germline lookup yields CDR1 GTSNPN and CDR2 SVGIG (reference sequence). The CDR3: CAWSVTYVYEQYF. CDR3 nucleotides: TGTGCCTGGAGTGTAACCTACGTCTACGAGCAGTACTTC.

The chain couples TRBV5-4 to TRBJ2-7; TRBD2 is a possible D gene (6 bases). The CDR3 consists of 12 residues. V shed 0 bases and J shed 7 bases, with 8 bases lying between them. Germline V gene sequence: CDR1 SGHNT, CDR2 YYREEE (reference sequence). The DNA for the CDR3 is TGTGCCAGCAGCTTGGAGGCGGGAGAGCAGTACTTC. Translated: CASSLEAGEQYF.

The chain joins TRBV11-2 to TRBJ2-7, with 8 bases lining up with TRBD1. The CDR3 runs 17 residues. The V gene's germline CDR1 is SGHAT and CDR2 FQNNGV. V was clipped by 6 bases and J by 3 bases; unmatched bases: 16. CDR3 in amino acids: CASRGWTPRGLSYEQYF. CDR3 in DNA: TGTGCCAGCAGAGGATGGACCCCCAGGGGGCTAAGCTACGAGCAGTACTTC.